The 17 T cell receptor beta chains below all came from one sample that was sequenced in a study of human T cells and chemical hapten exposure (dated by TCRdb to the early 2020s). What the time point label conveys for this sample: patch test 1, 2 weeks after DPC sensitization. Sample treatment or condition, as interpreted from the label and publication: therapeutic diphenylcyclopropenone sensitization with weekly scalp DPC. The library was generated by RACE. The sample was run on a NextSeq 500. In TCRdb, the public reads were trimmed at Q25 with fastp and aligned with MiXCR, with productive beta chains retained. Records with the same CDR3 protein are collapsed into one entry carrying the most frequent genes and DNA. Present in this sample are 180,000 or so distinct CDR3 sequences, 14% of which were seen just once. Of the sample, about 1.7% is held by the ten largest clones. The starting material was whole blood, obtained in connection with sensitization to the hapten diphenylcyclopropenone (DPC). These receptor sequences come from a woman in her thirties with alopecia areata. Some clones in this sample may be carry-over from other donors' samples.

This chain joins TRBV27 and TRBJ2-1; 13 bases are shared with TRBD2. Looked up from germline, CDR1 is MNHEY and CDR2 is SMNVEV (reference sequence). The CDR3 length is 15 residues. With V trimmed by 5 bases and J by 10 bases, 8 bases remained unmatched. CDR3 amino acids: CASSVGLAGVGEQFF. CDR3 bases: TGTGCCAGCAGTGTCGGACTAGCGGGAGTAGGCGAGCAGTTCTTC.

The chain employs TRBV12-3 or TRBV12-4 and TRBJ2-1; D gene uncertain. Trimming cost V 4 bases and J 7 bases, with 8 bases left between them. The length of the CDR3 is 12 residues. The CDR3 spells CASSSNMNEQFF. The CDR3 DNA sequence: TGTGCCAGCAGTTCCAACATGAATGAGCAGTTCTTC.

This clonotype was counted at least ten times. The V and J genes are TRBV29-1 and TRBJ1-2; D might be TRBD1 (6 bases). The CDR3 covers 13 residues. Trimming shortened V by 3 bases and J by 4 bases, and 12 bases separated the two germline ends. CDR1 is SQVTM and CDR2 is ANQGSEA in the germline V gene. CDR3 region: CSVDPGASYGYTF. The CDR3 DNA reads TGCAGCGTTGATCCAGGGGCCAGCTATGGCTACACCTTC.

The chain couples TRBV12-3 or TRBV12-4 to TRBJ2-1; D could derive from TRBD1 or TRBD2 (5 bases each). The V and J ends lost 4 bases and 6 bases respectively, with 16 bases between them. The CDR3 is made up of 15 amino acids. In DNA, the CDR3 is TGTGCCAGCAGTTCTGCGGTACGAGGGGTCAATGAGCAGTTCTTC. Translating it yields CASSSAVRGVNEQFF.

The chain employs TRBV2 and TRBJ1-2; D is ambiguous. Trimming stripped 1 base from V and 2 bases from J, with 14 bases between. The CDR3 is 16 residues long. In germline, CDR1 is SNHLY, CDR2 FYNNEI. The CDR3 DNA sequence: TGTGCCAGCAGTGAAGGAAAGGGCGGCACGAACTATGGCTACACCTTC. Its translation is CASSEGKGGTNYGYTF.

V gene TRBV19 combines with J gene TRBJ1-1; the D gene is possibly TRBD1 (5 bases). Per the germline V gene, CDR1 is LNHDA and CDR2 is SQIVND (reference sequence). The CDR3 length is 15 residues. Between the trimmed V and J ends, which lost 4 bases and 0 bases, there was a span of 12 bases. CDR3 in DNA: TGTGCCAGTAGTAAGGATGACAGAGTGAACACTGAAGCTTTCTTT. This translates into CASSKDDRVNTEAFF.

The rearrangement uses TRBV6-6 and TRBJ2-3; tentative D call: TRBD2 (5 bases). Germline V CDR1 and CDR2: MNHNY, SVGAGI (reference sequence). CDR3 length: 13 residues. The V end lost 8 bases, the J end lost 4 bases, and 13 bases lay between the germline ends. The CDR3 sequence: CASSRVGSDTQYF. The CDR3 coding sequence is TGTGCCAGCTCGAGGGTAGGGTCAGATACGCAGTATTTT.

A word on this clonotype: This is likely a read error, given that the CDR3 carries no conserved phenylalanine or tryptophan at its end. The genes are TRBV27 and TRBJ2-1, with a possible D match to TRBD1 (5 bases). This CDR3 region has 11 residues. Germline-derived CDR1 and CDR2 are MNHEY and SMNVEV (reference sequence). Between the trimmed V and J ends, which lost 4 bases and 10 bases, there was a span of 8 bases. The CDR3 DNA is TGTGCCAGCAGTTCCAGGGTCGAGCAGTTCTCC. Its translation: CASSSRVEQFS.

The gene calls are TRBV28 and TRBJ1-1, with D perhaps TRBD1 (5 bases). V was cut by 2 bases and J by 5 bases, with 6 bases left in between. The CDR3 runs 12 residues. Germline V CDR1 and CDR2: MDHEN, SYDVKM. CDR3 sequence (DNA): TGTGCCAGCAGTTTAAAGGGGACTGAAGCTTTCTTT. Protein sequence: CASSLKGTEAFF. The full variable domain, its missing parts supplied by reference TRBV28 and TRBJ1-1, is DVKVTQSSRYLVKRTGEKVFLECVQDMDHENMFWYRQDPGLGLRLIYFSYDVKMKEKGDIPEGYSVSREKKERFSLILESASTNQTSMYLCASSLKGTEAFFGQGTRLTVV.

The V call is TRBV28, the J call TRBJ1-2; no reliable D call. The CDR3 totals 12 residues. V gave up 6 bases and J gave up 6 bases, with 11 bases separating them. Germline-derived CDR1 and CDR2 are MDHEN and SYDVKM. The CDR3 region has the DNA TGTGCCAGCAGCCAACGGGAACATGGCTACACCTTC. It specifies CASSQREHGYTF.

This clonotype was observed a handful of times. J is TRBJ2-1 and V is TRBV29-1; D may be TRBD1 or TRBD2 (6 bases each). Trimming stripped 4 bases from V and 5 bases from J, with 15 bases between. The germline V gene has CDR1 SQVTM and CDR2 ANQGSEA. This CDR3 comprises 14 residues. This CDR3 reads CSVGGQGGHNEQFF. CDR3 nucleotide sequence: TGCAGCGTTGGGGGGCAGGGAGGCCACAATGAGCAGTTCTTC.

In DNA, the CDR3 is TGTGCCAGCAGCGAAAGGAACACTGAAGCTTTCTTT. It specifies CASSERNTEAFF. J is TRBJ1-1 and V is TRBV2, with no clear D. Germline assignment: CDR1 SNHLY and CDR2 FYNNEI. The CDR3 has 12 residues. The V gene lost 6 bases and the J gene lost 1 base, with 6 bases spanning the gap. Complete variable domain (other parts from reference TRBV2 and TRBJ1-1): EPEVTQTPSHQVTQMGQEVILRCVPISNHLYFYWYRQILGQKVEFLVSFYNNEISEKSEIFDDQFSVERPDGSNFTLKIRSTKLEDSAMYFCASSERNTEAFFGQGTRLTVV.

This clonotype was seen repeatedly, ten times or more. This sequence joins TRBV2 and TRBJ2-5; 11 bases align to TRBD2. J was trimmed by 0 bases and V by 4 bases; bases with no gene match: 4. The CDR3 runs to 16 residues. Germline V gene data show CDR1 as SNHLY and CDR2 as FYNNEI. Here the CDR3 reads CASSARLAGYQETQYF. CDR3 DNA: TGTGCCAGCAGTGCCCGACTAGCGGGGTACCAAGAGACCCAGTACTTC.

This clonotype was seen more than once but under ten times. The rearrangement links TRBV9 to TRBJ1-6; D might be TRBD1 (5 bases). The V gene's germline CDR1 is SGDLS and CDR2 YYNGEE. The CDR3 spans 14 residues. Trimming removed 0 bases at V and 9 bases at J, with 10 bases between. CDR3 sequence reads: CASSVEGASSPLHF. CDR3 coding DNA: TGTGCCAGCAGCGTAGAAGGGGCAAGTTCACCCCTCCACTTT. Full variable domain (missing parts from reference TRBV9 and TRBJ1-6): DSGVTQTPKHLITATGQRVTLRCSPRSGDLSVYWYQQSLDQGLQFLIQYYNGEERAKGNILERFSAQQFPDLHSELNLSSLELGDSALYFCASSVEGASSPLHFGNGTRLTVT.

The V gene is TRBV14, the J gene TRBJ1-3; D possibly corresponds to TRBD1 (5 bases). Trimming removed 3 bases at V and 6 bases at J, with 15 bases between. The CDR3 is made up of 15 amino acids. Germline V gene data show CDR1 as SGHDN and CDR2 as FVKESK. The CDR3 DNA sequence: TGTGCCAGCAGCCAGAGGGGAATAGCTGAAAACACCATATATTTT. Amino acids: CASSQRGIAENTIYF.

This clonotype has more than one count but fewer than ten. The rearrangement links TRBV27 to TRBJ2-3; either TRBD1 or TRBD2 may fit D (7 bases each). Trimming removed 6 bases from V and 3 bases from J, with 22 bases in between. CDR1 and CDR2 (germline): MNHEY, SMNVEV (reference sequence). The CDR3 is 17 amino acids. The CDR3 bases are TGTGCCAGCAGAACCTTCAGGGGGGGGTTAGTGACAGATACGCAGTATTTT. Protein sequence: CASRTFRGGLVTDTQYF.

The chain is built from TRBV29-1 and TRBJ2-5; D gene unclear. The germline V and J ends were trimmed by 4 bases and 7 bases, with 16 bases remaining between them. The CDR3 contains 13 residues. Germline V gene sequence: CDR1 SQVTM, CDR2 ANQGSEA. The CDR3 bases are TGCAGCGTTGTACAGAAGCCCGGTGGGACCCAGTACTTC. Translated, it gives CSVVQKPGGTQYF.